What follows describes a single T cell receptor (beta chain). The record originates from a study of early T cells in non-severe SARS-CoV-2 infection. The CDR3 totals 15 residues. V was clipped by 3 bases and J by 2 bases; unmatched bases: 2. From germline, CDR1 is MGHRA and CDR2 YSYEKL. TCRdb reprocessed the 5' RACE reads via MiXCR and lists one record per CDR3 protein. The data hold 65,000 to 80,000 distinct CDR3 sequences, with about 13% observed a single time. This receptor was obtained from an adult who was a healthcare worker with PCR-confirmed SARS-CoV-2 infection or an uninfected control (not recorded which). Sample: whole blood. The chain couples TRBV4-1 to TRBJ2-2, with 8 bases identical to TRBD1. CDR3 sequence reads: CASSQDRDNTGELFF. The CDR3 DNA follows: TGCGCCAGCAGCCAGGACAGGGATAACACCGGGGAGCTGTTTTTT.